The clone carrying this T cell receptor beta chain was observed a handful of times. Its antigen is not identified. Treatment described: oral pan-JAK inhibitor, 5-10 mg twice daily. Individuals with alopecia areata gave both lesional scalp punch biopsies and peripheral blood for collection. Sequencing relied on a cDNA template that was reverse transcribed from extracted RNA. The repertoire was sequenced with immunoSEQ multiplex PCR; TCRdb's copy has only in-frame clones and lacks some. The sample has some 110,000 clones, 50% to 75% seen once. This entry belongs to a study of CD8+ T cells in alopecia areata. About the research overall: The drug, oral tofacitinib, was given to treated patients at 5 to 10 mg twice daily.

V shed 5 bases and J shed 0 bases, with 8 bases lying between them. Germline V lookup: CDR1 SGHVS, CDR2 FNYEAQ. The length of the CDR3 is 15 residues. Findings and limits, study-wide: In lesional scalp, particularly from alopecia totalis/universalis, clonality was higher than in normal scalp.

This clonotype originated in a human donor with alopecia areata. This rearrangement joins TRBV7-6 to TRBJ2-6, with D maybe TRBD1 (5 bases). The specimen was CD8+ T cells sorted from blood, collected at week 24, from a patient treated with tofacitinib. The CDR3 DNA follows: TGTGCCAGCAGCCTCGACAGCTCTGGGGCCAACGTCCTGACTTTC. This codes for CASSLDSSGANVLTF.